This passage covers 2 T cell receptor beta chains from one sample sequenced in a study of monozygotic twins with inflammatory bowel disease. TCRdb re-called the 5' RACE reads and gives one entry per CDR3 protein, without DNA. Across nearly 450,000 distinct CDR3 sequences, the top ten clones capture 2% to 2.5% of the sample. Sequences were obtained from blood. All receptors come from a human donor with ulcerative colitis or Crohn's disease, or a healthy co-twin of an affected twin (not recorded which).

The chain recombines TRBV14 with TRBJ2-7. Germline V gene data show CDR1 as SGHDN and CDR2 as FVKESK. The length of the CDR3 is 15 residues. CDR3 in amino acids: CASSRSSGYSYEQYF. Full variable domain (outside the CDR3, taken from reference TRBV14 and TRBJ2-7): EAGVTQFPSHSVIEKGQTVTLRCDPISGHDNLYWYRRVMGKEIKFLLHFVKESKQDESGMPNNRFLAERTGGTYSTLKVQPAELEDSGVYFCASSRSSGYSYEQYFGPGTRLTVT.

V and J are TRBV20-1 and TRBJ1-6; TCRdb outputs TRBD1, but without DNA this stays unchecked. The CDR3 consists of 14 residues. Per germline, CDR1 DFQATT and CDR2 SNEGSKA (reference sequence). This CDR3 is CSARQGAYNSPLHF.